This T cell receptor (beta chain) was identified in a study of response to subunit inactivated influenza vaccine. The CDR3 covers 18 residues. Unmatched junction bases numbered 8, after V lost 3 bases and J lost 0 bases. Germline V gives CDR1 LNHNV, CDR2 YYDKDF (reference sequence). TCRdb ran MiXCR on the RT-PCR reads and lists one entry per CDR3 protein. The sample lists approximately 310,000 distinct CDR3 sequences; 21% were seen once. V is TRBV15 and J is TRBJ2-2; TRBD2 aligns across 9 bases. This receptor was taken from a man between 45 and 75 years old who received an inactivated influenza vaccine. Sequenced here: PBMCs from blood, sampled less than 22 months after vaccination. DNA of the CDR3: TGTGCCACCAGCAGTCCCATAGCGGGAGTCCCGAACACCGGGGAGCTGTTTTTT. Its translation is CATSSPIAGVPNTGELFF. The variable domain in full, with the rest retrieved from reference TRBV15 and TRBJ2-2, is DAMVIQNPRYQVTQFGKPVTLSCSQTLNHNVMYWYQQKSSQAPKLLFHYYDKDFNNEADTPDNFQSRRPNTSFCFLDIRSPGLGDTAMYLCATSSPIAGVPNTGELFFGEGSRLTVL.